A selection of T cell receptor beta chains follows, all from one sample in a study of blood T cell repertoires in COVID-19. Profiling relied on immunoSEQ multiplex PCR, and the TCRdb table lists in-frame clones only, not all of them. Of 9,000 to 15,000 clones listed, approximately 80% are singletons. The source material was peripheral blood. These receptors were taken from a man older than 75 with acute or convalescent COVID-19. The CDR3 runs from the conserved cysteine through the conserved F or W. Each record gives: D gene, J gene, clone size, V gene, CDR3 DNA, CDR3 protein. The D gene is left open where the match is weak. Clone size appears in some rows only: once, few, many, or a class for an expanded clone.

D: TRBD2
J: TRBJ2-1
size: -
V: TRBV12-5
DNA: TGTGCTAGTGGAGCCGGGGGGTTTTCGGATGAGCAGTTCTTC
CDR3: CASGAGGFSDEQFF

D: TRBD1
J: TRBJ1-2
size: -
V: TRBV7-8
DNA: TGTGCCAGCAGCCAACTACAGGGGTTGGAGGGCTACACCTTC
CDR3: CASSQLQGLEGYTF

D: -
J: TRBJ2-1
size: once
V: TRBV6-6
DNA: TGTGCCAGCAGCACCACAGGGTTTAATGAGCAGTTCTTC
CDR3: CASSTTGFNEQFF

D: -
J: TRBJ1-6
size: -
V: TRBV19
DNA: TGTGCCAGTAGTATAGCCAGGTCCTCTGGTAATTCACCCCTCCACTTT
CDR3: CASSIARSSGNSPLHF

D: -
J: TRBJ1-2
size: -
V: TRBV6-5
DNA: TGTGCCAGCAGCCCAGGGTTTGTACATGGCTACACCTTC
CDR3: CASSPGFVHGYTF

D: TRBD1
J: TRBJ2-1
size: -
V: TRBV9
DNA: TGTGCCAGCAGCCTCTCAATCCGCCGGGACAGGGACTACAATGAGCAGTTCTTC
CDR3: CASSLSIRRDRDYNEQFF

D: TRBD1
J: TRBJ2-2
size: -
V: TRBV27
DNA: TGTGCCAGCAGTCCCGGGTCCTGGGGACAGAGGAACACCGGGGAGCTGTTTTTT
CDR3: CASSPGSWGQRNTGELFF

D: -
J: TRBJ2-3
size: -
V: TRBV29-1
DNA: TGCAGCGCTCTCGACAGAGGTCGCACAGATACGCAGTATTTT
CDR3: CSALDRGRTDTQYF

D: -
J: TRBJ1-5
size: -
V: TRBV1
DNA: TGCACCAGCAGCCACTGGAGGAGCCATCAGCCCCAGCATTTT
CDR3: CTSSHWRSHQPQHF

D: -
J: TRBJ2-7
size: -
V: TRBV28
DNA: TGTGCCAGCACCCCGACCCAGGTGGACGAGCAGTACTTC
CDR3: CASTPTQVDEQYF

D: -
J: TRBJ1-5
size: -
V: TRBV10-3
DNA: TGTGCCATCAGTGAAACAGGGAATAATCAGCCCCAGCATTTT
CDR3: CAISETGNNQPQHF

D: -
J: TRBJ1-1
size: few
V: TRBV6-6
DNA: TGTGCCAGCAGTTACAACAGTAACGCTGAAGCTTTCTTT
CDR3: CASSYNSNAEAFF

D: -
J: TRBJ1-6
size: once
V: TRBV2
DNA: TGTGCCAGCAATCTACAGGGAGGGAATTCACCCCTCCACTTT
CDR3: CASNLQGGNSPLHF

D: -
J: TRBJ2-1
size: -
V: TRBV7-9
DNA: TGTGCCAGCAGCTTAAGTACTGACAATGAGCAGTTCTTC
CDR3: CASSLSTDNEQFF

D: TRBD2
J: TRBJ2-3
size: -
V: TRBV4-2
DNA: TGTGCCAGTTCGAAAAGCGGGGGGGCCGAGGCAGATACGCAGTATTTT
CDR3: CASSKSGGAEADTQYF

D: TRBD2
J: TRBJ2-7
size: -
V: TRBV7-8
DNA: TGTGCCAGCACTCAGACTAGCGGTGGGTACGAGCAGTACTTC
CDR3: CASTQTSGGYEQYF

D: -
J: TRBJ2-2
size: -
V: TRBV27
DNA: TGTGCCAGCAGTTTACTAGGGGCTAACACCGGGGAGCTGTTTTTT
CDR3: CASSLLGANTGELFF

D: -
J: TRBJ1-2
size: -
V: TRBV19
DNA: TGTGCCAGTACTCAACGGGACTATGGCTACACCTTC
CDR3: CASTQRDYGYTF

D: TRBD1
J: TRBJ1-1
size: -
V: TRBV19
DNA: TGTGCCAGTGTAACAGGGGGAGTGGGCACTGAAGCTTTCTTT
CDR3: CASVTGGVGTEAFF

D: TRBD2
J: TRBJ2-5
size: -
V: TRBV7-8
DNA: TGTGCCAGCAGCTCGCGACTAGCGGGGGCGGGAGGACAAGAGACCCAGTACTTC
CDR3: CASSSRLAGAGGQETQYF

D: -
J: TRBJ1-1
size: -
V: TRBV5-4
DNA: TGTGCCAGCAGACCTGATTACCGGGACACTGAAACTTTCTTT
CDR3: CASRPDYRDTETFF

D: -
J: TRBJ1-3
size: -
V: TRBV3-1/TRBV3-2
DNA: TGTGCCAGCAGCCAGGGGCAAACAGGGCTGTGGAACACCATATATTTT
CDR3: CASSQGQTGLWNTIYF